The following is a T cell receptor beta chain sequence with its context. This clonotype was detected many times. What this receptor recognizes is not known. Base-call qualities are not available, and no considerably larger clone is one nucleotide away. Library preparation used multiplex PCR. Sequencing took place on an Illumina HiSeq 2500. TCRbeta libraries were built by three rounds of nested PCR using primers (Table S4), following protocols modified from ARM-PCR. PCR products of 200-500 bp were gel-excised and purified with the QIAquick gel extraction kit before sequencing. The source study handled its data this way. Reads were cleaned using Trimmomatic, were merged into complete CDR3 sequences using FLASH, and were assigned to V(D)J germline segments using MiTCR. Clonal diversity was calculated as the inverse Simpson's index using VDJtools. In-frame sequences lacking a premature stop codon were counted as productive reads. TCRdb itself trimmed the public reads at Q25 with fastp, ran MiXCR and retained productive beta chains. Here each entry gathers all rows of one CDR3 protein and keeps the most common genes and DNA. Clone size and V and J calls follow TCRdb, not the original study. This sample has under 250,000 distinct CDR3 sequences in its table, and around 71% of those were observed once. The ten largest clones represent roughly a quarter of the sample.

RNA was extracted from bulk unsorted tissue and checked for quality with a NanoDrop ND-1000 and an Agilent 2100. The donors were newly diagnosed lung cancer patients admitted for thoracic surgery in China from August to November 2014 who had not received prior chemotherapy. Anyone who had undergone radiotherapy or chemotherapy before, or who had another cancer at the same time, was left out of the study. Surgical tissue pieces of 1-2 cm3 were preserved in RNAlater solution and stored at -80 °C until use. V lost 7 bases and J lost 5 bases; the stretch between them is 11 bases long. The germline V gene yields MNHNS for CDR1 and SASEGT for CDR2. The CDR3, cysteine through phenylalanine, is 13 amino acids long. Kept here is only the CDR3 DNA, which spans 39 bases and is read in frame from base 1. This sample was taken from a study of tumor and adjacent non-tumor tissue in lung cancer listed by TCRdb under 2018. Looking at the study overall: The cohort included about eleven adenocarcinoma, a couple of squamous cell carcinoma and 1 small cell lung cancer patients. The 15 or so patients were aged roughly 31 to 85 years, included ten or so men and 5 women, and had TNM stage I to III disease. Sequencing produced fewer than 150,000,000 productive TCRbeta reads in total, an average of about 4 million reads per sample. Bulk TCRbeta repertoires were compared between lung tumor tissue and matched distant non-tumor lung tissue obtained from under 18 lung cancer patients. For each patient, one tumor sample and one normal lung sample were taken, giving around 31 paired specimens that underwent TCRbeta CDR3 sequencing.

Overall study results and their limits: Peripheral blood was not sequenced, so blood TCRbeta repertoires were not examined in the lung cancer patients of the study. The top 100 clones made up a significantly larger cumulative share of the repertoire in normal lung than in tumor tissue. Only around 16 patients were in the cohort, and the authors stated that larger samples and more detailed clinical data are needed. Significantly higher TCR diversity was found in younger patients, and higher tumor TCR diversity was associated with shorter overall and disease-free survival. TCR diversity (inverse Simpson) was significantly higher in tumor than in normal lung tissue (approximately 400 vs 170, P = 0.0075, Mann-Whitney U test). Neither the sequencing platform nor unique molecular identifiers are named or mentioned anywhere in the methods.

The receptor's source is a man aged 55 to 69 with non-small cell lung cancer. Sequencing input: lung tumor tissue. The chain is made from TRBV6-1 and TRBJ2-2, and perhaps TRBD2 as D gene, on 6 matching bases. The DNA sequence reads TGTGCCAGCATGACGGGGGAGACCGGGGAGCTGTTTTTT. Translated, this is CASMTGETGELFF.